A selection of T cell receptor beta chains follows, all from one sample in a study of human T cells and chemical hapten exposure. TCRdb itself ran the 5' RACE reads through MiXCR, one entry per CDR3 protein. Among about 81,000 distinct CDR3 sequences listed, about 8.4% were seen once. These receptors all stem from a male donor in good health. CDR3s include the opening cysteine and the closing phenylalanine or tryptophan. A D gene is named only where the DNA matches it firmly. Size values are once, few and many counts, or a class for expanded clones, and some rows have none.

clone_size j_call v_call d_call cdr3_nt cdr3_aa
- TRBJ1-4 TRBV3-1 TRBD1 TGTGCCAGCAGCCAAGGACAGGGCCCTAATGAAAAACTGTTTTTT CASSQGQGPNEKLFF
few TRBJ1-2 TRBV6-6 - TGTGCCAGCAGTTACTCGGGGTCGGGTGGCTACACCTTC CASSYSGSGGYTF
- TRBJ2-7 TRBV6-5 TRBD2 TGTGCCAGCAGTTCCGGACTAGGAACCTACGAGCAGTACTTC CASSSGLGTYEQYF
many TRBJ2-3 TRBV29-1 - TGCAGCGTTGAAGCCTCGACTAGAACAGATACGCAGTATTTT CSVEASTRTDTQYF
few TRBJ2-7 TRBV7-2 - TGTGCCAGCAGCCCCCGCCCCTGGGGTGGCGAGCAGTACTTC CASSPRPWGGEQYF
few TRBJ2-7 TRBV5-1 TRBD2 TGCGCCAGCAGCTCCGGGGGACTAGCGAAGTCCTACGAGCAGTACTTC CASSSGGLAKSYEQYF
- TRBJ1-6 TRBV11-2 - TGTGCCAGCAGCTTAGAACTGAGGGGTCCACCCCTCCACTTT CASSLELRGPPLHF
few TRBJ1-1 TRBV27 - TGTGCCAGCAGTTTATGGGGAGGGAGTGGGACTGAAGCTTTCTTT CASSLWGGSGTEAFF
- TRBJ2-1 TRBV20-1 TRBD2 TGCAGTGCTAGTGGGTTAGCGGGAAGCTCCTACAATGAGCAGTTCTTC CSASGLAGSSYNEQFF
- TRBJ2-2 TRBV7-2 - TGTGCCAGCAGCCGGAGCTGGGGCGGGGAGCTGTTTTTT CASSRSWGGELFF
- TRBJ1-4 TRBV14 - TGTGCCAGCAGCCTTCTAGATGCAACTAATGAAAAACTGTTTTTT CASSLLDATNEKLFF
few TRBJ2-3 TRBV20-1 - TGCAGTGCTAGAAACCCCCGAGCTAGCACAGATACGCAGTATTTT CSARNPRASTDTQYF
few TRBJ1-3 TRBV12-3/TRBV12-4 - TGTGCCAGCACCGGCTTCGACGGGGCGCCGCCTGGAAACACCATATATTTT CASTGFDGAPPGNTIYF
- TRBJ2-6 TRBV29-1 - TGCAGCGTTGGGGGGGACTTCTCTGGGGCCAACGTCCTGACTTTC CSVGGDFSGANVLTF
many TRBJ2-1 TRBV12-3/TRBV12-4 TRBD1 TGTGCCAGCAGTTTGAGAGGACAGGGGAAACTAAATTACAATGAGCAGTTCTTC CASSLRGQGKLNYNEQFF
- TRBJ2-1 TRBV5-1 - TGCGCCAGCAGCTTACTCCCATCACGCTATGAGCAGTTCTTC CASSLLPSRYEQFF
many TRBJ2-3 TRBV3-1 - TGTGCCAGCAGCGTCTGGGGAGATACGCAGTATTTT CASSVWGDTQYF
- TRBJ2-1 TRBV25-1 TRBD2 TGTGCCAGCAGTGAGGGACTAGTATCATACAATGAGCAGTTCTTC CASSEGLVSYNEQFF
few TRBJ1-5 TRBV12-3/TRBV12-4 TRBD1 TGTGCCAGCAGTCCATCCGGGACAGGGGGCAGGCAGCCCCAGCATTTT CASSPSGTGGRQPQHF
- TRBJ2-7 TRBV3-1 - TGTGCCAGCAGCCGGGACACCTACGAGCAGTACTTC CASSRDTYEQYF
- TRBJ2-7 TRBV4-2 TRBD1 TGTGCCAGCAGCCAAGAGGGACAGTCCTACGAGCAGTACTTC CASSQEGQSYEQYF
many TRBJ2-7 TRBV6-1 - TGTGCCAGCCAACCGACACGTACCTACGAGCAGTACTTC CASQPTRTYEQYF
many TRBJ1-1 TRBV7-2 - TGTGCCAGCAGCCCGTATGACATTAGCACTGAAGCTTTCTTT CASSPYDISTEAFF
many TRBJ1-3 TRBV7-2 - TGTGCCAGCAGCTTAATTACAGGGTCTGGAAACACCATATATTTT CASSLITGSGNTIYF
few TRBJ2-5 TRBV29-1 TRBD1 TGCAGCGTTGACCCTACAGGGGTAGAGACCCAGTACTTC CSVDPTGVETQYF
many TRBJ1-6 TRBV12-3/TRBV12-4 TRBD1 TGTGCCAGCAGTTCTCGCGGCAGGGGGGATTCACCCCTCCACTTT CASSSRGRGDSPLHF
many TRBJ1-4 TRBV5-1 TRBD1 TGTGCCAGCAGCTTAGGACAGGGAAATGAAAAACTGTTTTTT CASSLGQGNEKLFF
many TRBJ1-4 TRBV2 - TGTGCCAGCAGGGTCACAGGAACAACTAATGAAAAACTGTTTTTT CASRVTGTTNEKLFF
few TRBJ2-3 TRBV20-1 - TGCAGTGCTAGAGATCTGGTCGACGACACAGATACGCAGTATTTT CSARDLVDDTDTQYF
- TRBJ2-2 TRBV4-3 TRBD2 TGCGCCAGCAGCCAAGGAGTAGCGGGGGACCTGAACACCGGGGAGCTGTTTTTT CASSQGVAGDLNTGELFF
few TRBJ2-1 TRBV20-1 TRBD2 TGCAGTGCTAGGGGGACTAGGAATGAGCAGTTCTTC CSARGTRNEQFF
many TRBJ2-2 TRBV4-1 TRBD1 TGCGCCAGCAGCCATTGGACAGGCGATAACACCGGGGAGCTGTTTTTT CASSHWTGDNTGELFF
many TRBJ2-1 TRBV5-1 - TGCGCCAGCAGCTCCAACAGGGCTGACAATGAGCAGTTCTTC CASSSNRADNEQFF
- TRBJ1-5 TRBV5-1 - TGCGCCAGCAGCTCCGGACAGCCCAATCAGCCCCAGCATTTT CASSSGQPNQPQHF
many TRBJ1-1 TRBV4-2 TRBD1 TGTGCCAGCAGCCAACCTGGGGACAGGGTAGCTTTCTTT CASSQPGDRVAFF
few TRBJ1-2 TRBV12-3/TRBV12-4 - TGTGCCAGCAGTTTAGCGGCAGGGGCTGGCTACACCTTC CASSLAAGAGYTF
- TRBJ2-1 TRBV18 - TGTGCCAGCTCACCATTCTTAGGCGAGCAGTTCTTC CASSPFLGEQFF
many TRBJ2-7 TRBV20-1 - TGCAGTGCTAGAGATCCAGACAGGACCTACGAGCAGTACTTC CSARDPDRTYEQYF
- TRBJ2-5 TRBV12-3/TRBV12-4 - TGTGCCAGCACCCCCCCAGAGGAAGAGACCCAGTACTTC CASTPPEEETQYF
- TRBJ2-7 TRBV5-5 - TGTGCCAGCAGCTTGGTACAGGGTGTGAACGAGCAGTACTTC CASSLVQGVNEQYF
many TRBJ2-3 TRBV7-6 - TGTGCCAGCAGCTTTCAACTAACTAGCACAGATACGCAGTATTTT CASSFQLTSTDTQYF
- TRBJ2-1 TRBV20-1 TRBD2 TGCAGTGCTAGTTCGGCTAGCGGGAGATTCGTAGGATACAATGAGCAGTTCTTC CSASSASGRFVGYNEQFF
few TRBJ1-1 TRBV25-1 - TGTGCCAGCAGTGAAACCGGGCCCACTGAAGCTTTCTTT CASSETGPTEAFF
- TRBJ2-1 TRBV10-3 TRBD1 TGTGCCACTCACAGGGGTTACAATGAGCAGTTCTTC CATHRGYNEQFF
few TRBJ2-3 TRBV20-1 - TGCAGTGCTAGAGAACGTACGAGTAGCGTCAGCACAGATACGCAGTATTTT CSARERTSSVSTDTQYF
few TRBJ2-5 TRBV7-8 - TGTGCCAGCAGCTTAGCTGCGACAGAGACCCAGTACTTC CASSLAATETQYF